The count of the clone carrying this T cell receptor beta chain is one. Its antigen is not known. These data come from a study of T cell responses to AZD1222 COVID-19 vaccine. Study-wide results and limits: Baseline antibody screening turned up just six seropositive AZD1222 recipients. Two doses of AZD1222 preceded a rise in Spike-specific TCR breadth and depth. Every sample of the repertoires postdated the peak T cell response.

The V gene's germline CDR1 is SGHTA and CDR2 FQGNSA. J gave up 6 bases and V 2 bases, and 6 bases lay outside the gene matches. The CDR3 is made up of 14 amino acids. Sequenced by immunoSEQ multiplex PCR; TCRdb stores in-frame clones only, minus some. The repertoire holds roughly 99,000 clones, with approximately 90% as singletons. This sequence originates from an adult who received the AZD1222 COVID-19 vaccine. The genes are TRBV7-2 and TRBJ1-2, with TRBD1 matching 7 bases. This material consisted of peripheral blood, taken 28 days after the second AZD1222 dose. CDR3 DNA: TGTGCCAGCAGCTTAAGACAGGGAAGGGATGGCTACACCTTC. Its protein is CASSLRQGRDGYTF.